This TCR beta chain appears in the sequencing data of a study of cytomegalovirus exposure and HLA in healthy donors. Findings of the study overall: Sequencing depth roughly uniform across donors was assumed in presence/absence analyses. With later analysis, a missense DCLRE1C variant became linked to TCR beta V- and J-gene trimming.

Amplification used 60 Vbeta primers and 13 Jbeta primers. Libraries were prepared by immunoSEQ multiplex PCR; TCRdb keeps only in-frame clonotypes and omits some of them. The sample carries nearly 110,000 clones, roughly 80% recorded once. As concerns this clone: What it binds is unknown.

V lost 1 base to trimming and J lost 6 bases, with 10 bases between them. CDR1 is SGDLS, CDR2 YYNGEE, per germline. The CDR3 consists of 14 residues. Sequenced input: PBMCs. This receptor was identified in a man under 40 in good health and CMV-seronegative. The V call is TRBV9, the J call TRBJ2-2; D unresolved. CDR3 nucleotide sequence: TGTGCCAGCAGCGTATTGGAGAAAGCCGGGGAGCTGTTTTTT. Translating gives CASSVLEKAGELFF.